This record covers a single T cell receptor beta chain. Its specificity is not known. TCRdb processed the RT-PCR reads anew with MiXCR; each CDR3 protein has one entry. The sample records roughly 160,000 distinct CDR3 sequences, about a tenth being singletons. This sample stems from a study of response to subunit inactivated influenza vaccine. V lost 1 base to trimming and J lost 0 bases, with 7 bases between them. Germline CDR1 and CDR2: SGHVS and FQNEAQ. The CDR3 covers 15 residues. Study findings and constraints: After each seasonal influenza vaccination, few new T cells are recruited, the authors suggested.

V and J are TRBV7-8 and TRBJ1-3; D gene unclear. This TCR was sampled from a man aged 45-65 years who received an inactivated influenza vaccine. The source was non-naive T cells sorted from PBMCs, collected about 6 weeks after vaccination. CDR3: CASSLGHFSGNTIYF. In DNA, the CDR3 is TGTGCCAGCAGCTTAGGACACTTCTCTGGAAACACCATATATTTT.